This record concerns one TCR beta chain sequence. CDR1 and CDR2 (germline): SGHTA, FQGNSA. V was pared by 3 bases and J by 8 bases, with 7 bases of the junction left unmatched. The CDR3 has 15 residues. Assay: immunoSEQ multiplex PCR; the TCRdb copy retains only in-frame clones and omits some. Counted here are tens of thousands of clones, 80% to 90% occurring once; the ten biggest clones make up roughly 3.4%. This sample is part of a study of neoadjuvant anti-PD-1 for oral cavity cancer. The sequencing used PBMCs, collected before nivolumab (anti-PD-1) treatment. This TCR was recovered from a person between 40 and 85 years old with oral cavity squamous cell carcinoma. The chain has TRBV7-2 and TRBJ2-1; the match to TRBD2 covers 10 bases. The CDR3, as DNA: TGTGCCAGCAGCTTTGATCTAGCGGGAGTCTATGAGCAGTTCTTC. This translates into CASSFDLAGVYEQFF.